The next 23 T cell receptor beta chains were all read from a single sample in a study of T cells after yellow fever vaccination. TCRdb reanalysed the 5' RACE reads using MiXCR and keeps one entry per CDR3 protein. The sample records 400,000 or so distinct CDR3 sequences, under 7.5% being singletons. The specimen was PBMCs, collected 5 days after the yellow fever booster vaccination. These receptors all stem from a man aged 30-40 years who received the YFV17D yellow fever vaccine.

This clonotype was seen at least ten times. The chain carries TRBV20-1 and TRBJ2-7; D not certain. The germline V gene encodes CDR1 DFQATT and CDR2 SNEGSKA (reference sequence). The length of the CDR3 is 11 residues. V gave up 1 base and J gave up 4 bases, with 5 bases separating them. For the CDR3, the DNA is TGCAGTGCTAGAGTTAGGTACGAGCAGTACTTC. Its translation is CSARVRYEQYF.

This clonotype was seen more than once but under ten times. This chain links TRBV4-3 with TRBJ2-1, with 10 bases matching TRBD2. Per germline, CDR1 LGHNA and CDR2 YSLEER. CDR3 length: 18 amino acids. V trimming: 0 bases; J trimming: 8 bases; junction bases outside the gene matches: 13. The CDR3 coding sequence is TGCGCCAGCAGCCAAGATGCGCTAGCGGGAGAGTTGGTCTATGAGCAGTTCTTC. Translating gives CASSQDALAGELVYEQFF.

This clonotype was counted ten times or more. The CDR3 sequence: CASSFGGYTEAFF. The CDR3 nucleotides are TGTGCCAGCAGTTTCGGGGGTTACACTGAAGCTTTCTTT. This chain uses TRBV12-3 or TRBV12-4 with TRBJ1-1; D perhaps matches TRBD1 (5 bases). The CDR3 runs to 13 residues. V lost 3 bases and J 3 bases, leaving 8 bases between the germline ends.

The rearrangement links TRBV7-9 to TRBJ2-7, with 8 bases that match TRBD1. This CDR3 comprises 13 residues. CDR1 and CDR2 (germline): SEHNR, FQNEAQ (reference sequence). V shed 11 bases and J 6 bases; nucleotides not matched to a gene: 12. The CDR3 spells CAGRRGQASEQYF. CDR3 bases: TGTGCCGGTCGGAGGGGACAGGCATCCGAGCAGTACTTC.

This clonotype was counted many times. The chain links TRBV7-2 to TRBJ1-1; D uncertain. The CDR3 runs 17 residues. Germline CDR1 is SGHTA and CDR2 is FQGNSA. V was clipped by 5 bases and J by 0 bases, with 19 bases between them. CDR3 sequence reads: CASSLNPRVKVNTEAFF. DNA for the CDR3: TGTGCCAGCAGCCTTAACCCGAGGGTGAAGGTGAACACTGAAGCTTTCTTT.

In its sample, this clonotype was seen a few times. This chain connects TRBV18 to TRBJ2-1; TRBD2 agrees at 8 bases. The CDR3 is 16 residues long. Germline-derived CDR1 and CDR2 are KGHSH and LQKENI. V lost 8 bases and J lost 7; bases outside the gene matches: 16. In DNA form, the CDR3 reads TGTGCCAGCGACCGGGGGAGCGGGAGTCTAAAAAATGAGCAGTTCTTC. Translated, it gives CASDRGSGSLKNEQFF.

The rearrangement links TRBV7-6 to TRBJ2-5; TRBD1 matches 7 bases. Germline CDR1 SGHVS, CDR2 FNYEAQ. J was trimmed by 5 bases and V by 1 base; bases with no gene match: 7. There are 15 residues in the CDR3. For the CDR3, the DNA is TGTGCCAGCAGCTTAGTCCCGCGGACAGGCGAGACCCAGTACTTC. It specifies CASSLVPRTGETQYF.

This rearrangement joins TRBV12-3 or TRBV12-4 to TRBJ2-2, with TRBD2 matching 9 bases. Losses at the gene ends were 3 bases for V and 6 bases for J; bases not matched to a gene: 14. The CDR3 has 18 amino acids. The DNA of the CDR3 is TGTGCCAGCAGTTTTCGGTTGCTAGCGGGATGGATGGCCGGGGAGCTGTTTTTT. Encoded protein: CASSFRLLAGWMAGELFF.

This clonotype showed up many times. CDR3 in amino acids: CASSLVHREGNEQYF. The CDR3, as DNA: TGTGCCAGCAGCTTAGTCCACAGGGAAGGAAACGAGCAGTACTTC. The chain employs TRBV7-9 and TRBJ2-7; D might be TRBD1 (6 bases). Trimming shortened V by 1 base and J by 5 bases, and 15 bases separated the two germline ends. Germline V gives CDR1 SEHNR, CDR2 FQNEAQ (reference sequence). The CDR3 contains 15 residues.

This clonotype occurred many times. The chain uses TRBV29-1 and TRBJ2-3; D is perhaps TRBD1 (5 bases). Per the germline V gene, CDR1 is SQVTM and CDR2 is ANQGSEA. The V end was cut by 3 bases, the J end by 3 bases, with 10 bases between. CDR3 length: 13 residues. The CDR3 DNA sequence: TGCAGCGTTGACAGGGTTTGGACAGATACGCAGTATTTT. Amino acid sequence: CSVDRVWTDTQYF.

This clonotype appeared many times. This rearrangement joins TRBV20-1 to TRBJ2-1; D ambiguous. This CDR3 is built from 10 residues. V was pared by 3 bases and J by 7 bases, with 4 bases between. In germline, CDR1 is DFQATT, CDR2 SNEGSKA (reference sequence). CDR3 sequence (DNA): TGCAGTGCTAGCGATAATGAGCAGTTCTTC. Amino acid sequence: CSASDNEQFF.

This rearrangement joins TRBV7-2 to TRBJ2-5; tentative D call: TRBD1 (6 bases). CDR3 length: 15 residues. Per the germline V gene, CDR1 is SGHTA and CDR2 is FQGNSA. V dropped 5 bases and J dropped 5 bases, with 18 bases sitting between them. CDR3 residues: CASSGNDRTWETQYF. CDR3 bases: TGTGCCAGCAGCGGAAACGACAGGACCTGGGAGACCCAGTACTTC.

This clonotype turned up a few times. The chain links TRBV9 to TRBJ2-3; D is unclear. Trimming took off 2 bases at V and 2 bases at J, with 6 bases between the two ends. Germline V gene sequence: CDR1 SGDLS, CDR2 YYNGEE. The CDR3 is made up of 13 amino acids. The CDR3: CASSVQYTDTQYF. For the CDR3, the DNA is TGTGCCAGCAGCGTCCAGTACACAGATACGCAGTATTTT.

This clonotype was detected a few times. CDR3 bases: TGTGCCAGCAGTGGGCTACTAGTCAGCCCCGGGGAGCTGTTTTTT. This encodes CASSGLLVSPGELFF. The V and J genes are TRBV25-1 and TRBJ2-2, with D possibly matching TRBD2 (5 bases). Per germline, CDR1 MGHDK and CDR2 SYGVNS. V was trimmed by 4 bases and J by 6 bases, leaving 15 bases between them. The CDR3 totals 15 residues.

In its sample, this clonotype was seen a few times. The chain joins TRBV10-3 to TRBJ2-3, with 9 bases identical to TRBD2. Per germline, CDR1 ENHRY and CDR2 SYGVKD. The ends lost 6 bases at V and 4 bases at J; junction bases unmatched: 5. CDR3 size: 14 residues. DNA of the CDR3: TGTGCCATCAGCTTAGCGGGAGACCCAGATACGCAGTATTTT. This gives the protein CAISLAGDPDTQYF.

This rearrangement joins TRBV4-3 to TRBJ2-1; 14 bases agree with TRBD2. V was pared by 4 bases and J by 7 bases, with 6 bases of the junction left unmatched. The CDR3 is 16 residues long. Germline V CDR1 and CDR2: LGHNA, YSLEER. The CDR3 DNA is TGCGCCAGCAGCCCGGGACTAGCGGGAGCAGGGAATGAGCAGTTCTTC. The encoded protein is CASSPGLAGAGNEQFF.

J is TRBJ2-2 and V is TRBV30; the D is unclear. This CDR3 is built from 15 residues. V was clipped by 0 bases and J by 3 bases, with 11 bases between them. Germline assignment: CDR1 GTSNPN and CDR2 SVGIG (reference sequence). CDR3 DNA: TGTGCCTGGAGTGTATTCCGGACCCACACCGGGGAGCTGTTTTTT. Amino acids: CAWSVFRTHTGELFF.

Only a few counts were recorded for this clonotype. At one end the junction does not follow the germline gene, possibly because of a read error. This chain uses TRBV2 with TRBJ1-5; D is unclear. CDR3 size: 11 residues. CDR1 and CDR2 from the germline V gene are SNHLY and FYNNEI. The CDR3 is CASRELREVLF. The CDR3 coding sequence is TGTGCCAGCAGGGAACTACGCGAAGTCCTTTTT.

This clonotype was detected only a few times. The chain has TRBV5-6 and TRBJ2-2; D is uncertain. V lost 6 bases, J lost 8 bases, and 8 bases lay in between. This CDR3 region has 11 residues. Germline assignment: CDR1 SGHDT and CDR2 YYEEEE. The CDR3 here is CASTSLGELFF. The CDR3 DNA follows: TGTGCCAGCACCTCTTTAGGGGAGCTGTTTTTT.

Ten or more counts support this clonotype. The rearrangement joins TRBV12-3 or TRBV12-4 to TRBJ1-5, with TRBD1 as a possible D gene (5 bases). The CDR3 has 15 amino acids. Between the trimmed V and J ends, which lost 5 bases and 0 bases, there was a span of 11 bases. The CDR3 DNA reads TGTGCCAGCAGTGTAGAGACAGTTAGCAATCAGCCCCAGCATTTT. The encoded protein is CASSVETVSNQPQHF.

This clonotype was picked up many times. CDR3 bases: TGTGCCACCAGTGGCCGGCTAGCGGGAGTAGGGGAGACCCAGTACTTC. Translating it yields CATSGRLAGVGETQYF. This chain links TRBV24-1 with TRBJ2-5, with 10 bases that match TRBD2. Trimming removed 5 bases from V and 5 bases from J; junction bases left unmatched: 10. CDR1 KGHDR and CDR2 SFDVKD come from the germline V gene. This CDR3 has 16 residues.

V and J are TRBV5-1 and TRBJ2-1, with D uncertain. The germline V gene has CDR1 SGHRS and CDR2 YFSETQ. V shed 2 bases and J shed 3 bases, with 6 bases lying between them. The length of the CDR3 is 13 residues. The CDR3 here is CASSLMGYNEQFF. The CDR3, as DNA: TGCGCCAGCAGCTTAATGGGCTACAATGAGCAGTTCTTC. Supplemented by reference TRBV5-1 and TRBJ2-1, the full variable domain reads KAGVTQTPRYLIKTRGQQVTLSCSPISGHRSVSWYQQTPGQGLQFLFEYFSETQRNKGNFPGRFSGRQFSNSRSEMNVSTLELGDSALYLCASSLMGYNEQFFGPGTRLTVL.

This clonotype has only a few counts. V gene TRBV5-1 combines with J gene TRBJ2-3; the match to TRBD1 covers 7 bases. Per germline, CDR1 SGHRS and CDR2 YFSETQ. This CDR3 has 15 amino acids. With V trimmed by 3 bases and J by 2 bases, 6 bases remained unmatched. The CDR3 sequence: CASSSMTGNTDTQYF. DNA of the CDR3: TGCGCCAGCAGCTCCATGACAGGGAACACAGATACGCAGTATTTT. The full variable domain, its missing parts supplied by reference TRBV5-1 and TRBJ2-3, is KAGVTQTPRYLIKTRGQQVTLSCSPISGHRSVSWYQQTPGQGLQFLFEYFSETQRNKGNFPGRFSGRQFSNSRSEMNVSTLELGDSALYLCASSSMTGNTDTQYFGPGTRLTVL.